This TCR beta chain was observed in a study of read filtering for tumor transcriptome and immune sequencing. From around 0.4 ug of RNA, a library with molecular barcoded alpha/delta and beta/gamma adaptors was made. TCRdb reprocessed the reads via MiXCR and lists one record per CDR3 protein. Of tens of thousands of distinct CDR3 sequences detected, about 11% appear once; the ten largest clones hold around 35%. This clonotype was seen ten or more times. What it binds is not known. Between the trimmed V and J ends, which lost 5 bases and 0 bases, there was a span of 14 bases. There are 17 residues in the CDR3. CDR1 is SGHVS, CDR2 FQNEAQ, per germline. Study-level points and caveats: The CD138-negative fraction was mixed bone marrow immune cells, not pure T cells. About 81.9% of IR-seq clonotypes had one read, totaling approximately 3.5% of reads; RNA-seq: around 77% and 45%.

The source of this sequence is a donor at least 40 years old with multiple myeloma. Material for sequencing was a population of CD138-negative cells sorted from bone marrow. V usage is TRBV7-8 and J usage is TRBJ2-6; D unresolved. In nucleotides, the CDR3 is TGTGCCAGCAGCCCCCCACTTAGGGACTCTGGGGCCAACGTCCTGACTTTC. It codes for CASSPPLRDSGANVLTF.